What follows are 5 T cell receptor beta chains derived from one specimen sequenced in a study of regulatory T cells in long-lasting Graves disease. For TCR beta, libraries came from iRepertoire HTBI primers and Arm-PCR of CDR3 regions. A single record per CDR3 protein comes from TCRdb applying MiXCR to the multiplex PCR reads. The sample lists some 340,000 distinct CDR3 sequences; 10% to 15% were seen once. Time point in this sample: newly diagnosed GD, antithyroid drugs for less than 3 months. RNA from PBMCs was the source of the TCR library. These records were also assigned to another study, of T cells in Graves' hyperthyroidism and ophthalmopathy.

Sequencing was performed on peripheral blood mononuclear cells (PBMCs), taken at new diagnosis, from a patient treated with antithyroid drugs. The receptors were sampled from a woman younger than 30 with Graves disease.

This clonotype was found many times. The genes are TRBV4-1 and TRBJ2-7; D may be TRBD1 (6 bases). Germline V gives CDR1 MGHRA, CDR2 YSYEKL. The CDR3 covers 14 residues. The V end lost 2 bases, the J end lost 6 bases, and 14 bases lay between the germline ends. CDR3 nucleotide sequence: TGCGCCAGCAGCCAAAGGGCACAGGGTGGCGAGCAGTACTTC. Translating gives CASSQRAQGGEQYF.

This clonotype occurred many times. The chain has TRBV30 and TRBJ1-2, with a possible D match to TRBD1 (5 bases). V lost 3 bases and J lost 4, with 18 bases in between. The V gene's germline CDR1 is GTSNPN and CDR2 SVGIG (reference sequence). The CDR3 runs 15 residues. CDR3 in amino acids: CAWSTLTEDVYGYTF. The DNA of the CDR3 is TGTGCCTGGAGCACCCTGACAGAGGACGTCTATGGCTACACCTTC.

The rearrangement uses TRBV6-5 and TRBJ1-1, with a possible D match to TRBD1 (5 bases). Germline CDR1 reads MNHEY; CDR2 reads SVGAGI. With 2 bases removed from V and 1 base from J, the gap between germline ends came to 8 bases. The CDR3 length is 14 residues. CDR3 residues: CASSYHGGNTEAFF. CDR3 sequence (DNA): TGTGCCAGCAGTTACCACGGGGGGAACACTGAAGCTTTCTTT.

This clonotype was picked up many times. V and J are TRBV12-3 or TRBV12-4 and TRBJ2-2; D gene unclear. The CDR3 consists of 14 residues. V was cut by 5 bases and J by 7 bases, with 14 bases left in between. CDR3 nucleotide sequence: TGTGCCAGCAGTCCGGTCCAAGGGATCGGGGAGCTGTTTTTT. This codes for CASSPVQGIGELFF.

This chain links TRBV10-3 with TRBJ1-2; 12 bases map to TRBD1. The CDR3 has 22 residues. Germline CDR1 and CDR2: ENHRY and SYGVKD. V shed 3 bases, J shed 6 bases, and the junction held 26 bases outside the gene matches. CDR3: CAISDPLNKSGDRGHFPHGYTF. As DNA, the CDR3 is TGTGCCATCAGTGATCCCCTGAACAAAAGTGGGGACAGGGGGCATTTCCCCCATGGCTACACCTTC.